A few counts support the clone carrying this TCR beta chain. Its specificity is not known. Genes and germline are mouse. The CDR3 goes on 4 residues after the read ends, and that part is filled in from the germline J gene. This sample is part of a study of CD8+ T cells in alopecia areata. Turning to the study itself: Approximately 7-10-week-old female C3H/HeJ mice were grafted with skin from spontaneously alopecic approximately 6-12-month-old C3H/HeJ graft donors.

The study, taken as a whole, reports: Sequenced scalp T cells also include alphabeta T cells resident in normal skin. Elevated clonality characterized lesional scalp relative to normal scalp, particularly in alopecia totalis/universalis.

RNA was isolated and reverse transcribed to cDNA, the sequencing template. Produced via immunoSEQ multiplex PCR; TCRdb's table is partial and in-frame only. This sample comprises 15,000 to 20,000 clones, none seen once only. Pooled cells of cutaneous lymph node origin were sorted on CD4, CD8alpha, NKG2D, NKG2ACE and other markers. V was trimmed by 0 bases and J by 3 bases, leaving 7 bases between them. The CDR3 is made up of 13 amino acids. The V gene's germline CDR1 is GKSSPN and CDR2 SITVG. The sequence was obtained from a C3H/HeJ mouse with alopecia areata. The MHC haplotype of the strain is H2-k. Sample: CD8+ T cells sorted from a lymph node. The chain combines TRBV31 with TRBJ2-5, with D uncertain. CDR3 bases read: TGTGCCTGGAGTCTAGTGGGTCAAGAC. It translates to CAWSLVGQD. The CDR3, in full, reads CAWSLVGQDTQYF.